One and the same sample provided the 18 T cell receptor beta chains below, sequenced in a study of T cells in Graves' hyperthyroidism and ophthalmopathy. Amplification of TCR beta CDR3 regions was performed using RNA transcripts as template. The primer set for the first-round RT-PCR of the TCR CDR3 was HTBI. From the multiplex PCR reads, TCRdb called clonotypes with MiXCR, one entry per CDR3 protein. The data contain about 340,000 distinct CDR3 sequences, roughly 21% of them seen just once; the ten biggest clones take up roughly 52%. Sample: blood. These receptors came from a woman in her forties or fifties with Graves' hyperthyroidism.

This clonotype was found many times. V is TRBV20-1 and J is TRBJ1-1, with D possibly TRBD1 on 5 matching bases. The germline CDR1 and CDR2 sequences are DFQATT and SNEGSKA (reference sequence). This CDR3 has 15 amino acids. V was trimmed by 3 bases and J by 3 bases, leaving 17 bases between them. Here the CDR3 reads CSASRDAGFDTEAFF. The CDR3 DNA reads as TGCAGTGCTAGCCGGGACGCAGGATTCGACACTGAAGCTTTCTTT.

The table lists this clonotype with many counts. The genes are TRBV27 and TRBJ2-5, with 12 bases lining up with TRBD2. CDR3 size: 14 residues. From germline, CDR1 is MNHEY and CDR2 SMNVEV (reference sequence). V trimming: 6 bases; J trimming: 9 bases; junction bases outside the gene matches: 8. CDR3 DNA: TGTGCCAGCAGAAAAACACTAGCGGGGGGTGCCCAGTACTTC. Its protein product is CASRKTLAGGAQYF.

This clonotype came up many times. The chain recombines TRBV12-3 or TRBV12-4 with TRBJ2-7; 9 bases align to TRBD1. CDR3 size: 15 residues. After removal of 6 bases from V and 0 bases from J, the junction contained 6 bases not matched to a gene. CDR3 sequence: CASRSTGGASYEQYF. In nucleotides, the CDR3 is TGTGCCAGCAGGTCAACAGGGGGCGCCTCCTACGAGCAGTACTTC.

This clonotype showed up many times. V is TRBV2 and J is TRBJ1-5, with D perhaps TRBD1 (5 bases). The CDR3 contains 13 residues. Per the germline V gene, CDR1 is SNHLY and CDR2 is FYNNEI. V lost 6 bases, J lost 4 bases, and 10 bases lay in between. Here the CDR3 reads CASRAWGNQPQHF. The CDR3 region has the DNA TGTGCCAGCAGGGCTTGGGGGAATCAGCCCCAGCATTTT.

This clonotype came up many times. V is TRBV7-3 and J is TRBJ1-6, with 8 bases fitting TRBD1. This CDR3 spans 16 amino acids. V shed 5 bases and J 0 bases; nucleotides not matched to a gene: 3. Germline-derived CDR1 and CDR2 are SGHTA and FQGTGA. CDR3 in DNA: TGTGCCAGCAGCCGGACAGGGAACTCCTATAATTCACCCCTCCACTTT. Translated, it gives CASSRTGNSYNSPLHF.

V gene TRBV28 combines with J gene TRBJ1-6; 7 bases align to TRBD1. The CDR3 has 16 residues. Unmatched junction bases numbered 11, after V lost 3 bases and J lost 9 bases. Germline values: CDR1 MDHEN, CDR2 SYDVKM. CDR3 sequence: CASSFSPGQLSSPLHF. The CDR3 region has the DNA TGTGCCAGCAGTTTTTCCCCGGGACAGCTCTCTTCACCCCTCCACTTT.

This clonotype was seen repeatedly, ten times or more. CDR3 in DNA: TGTGCCAGCAGTCCCCCCGGGTTAGCGGCCTACAATGAGCAGTTCTTC. Amino acid sequence: CASSPPGLAAYNEQFF. The chain combines TRBV6-1 with TRBJ2-1, with D maybe TRBD2 (6 bases). Germline V gene lookup returns CDR1 MNHNS and CDR2 SASEGT. The length of the CDR3 is 16 residues. Trimming cost V 5 bases and J 2 bases, with 16 bases left between them.

This clonotype appeared many times. The junction and the germline gene differ at one end; a read error may be behind it. J is TRBJ1-1 and V is TRBV20-1, with TRBD1 matching 7 bases. Germline V CDR1 and CDR2: DFQATT, SNEGSKA (reference sequence). The CDR3 contains 13 residues. CDR3 in DNA: TGCAGTGCTATCACGACAGGGAACCCTGAGGCTTTCTTT. Encoded protein: CSAITTGNPEAFF.

There are many counts of this clonotype. The V call is TRBV7-8, the J call TRBJ2-3, with 7 nucleotides matching TRBD2. Looked up from germline, CDR1 is SGHVS and CDR2 is FQNEAQ. CDR3 size: 14 residues. Unmatched junction bases numbered 3, after V lost 6 bases and J lost 0 bases. CDR3 amino acids: CASRPTSSTDTQYF. CDR3 bases: TGTGCCAGCAGACCGACTAGCAGCACAGATACGCAGTATTTT.

There are many counts of this clonotype. The chain has TRBV28 and TRBJ2-7; D ambiguous. The CDR3 is 12 amino acids. V lost 6 bases to trimming and J lost 4 bases, with 10 bases between them. From germline, CDR1 is MDHEN and CDR2 SYDVKM. The CDR3 region is CASRQTRYEQYF. The CDR3 region has the DNA TGTGCCAGCAGACAGACTCGTTACGAGCAGTACTTC. The entire variable domain, with the rest obtained from reference TRBV28 and TRBJ2-7, is as follows: DVKVTQSSRYLVKRTGEKVFLECVQDMDHENMFWYRQDPGLGLRLIYFSYDVKMKEKGDIPEGYSVSREKKERFSLILESASTNQTSMYLCASRQTRYEQYFGPGTRLTVT.

The chain couples TRBV7-9 to TRBJ1-4; TRBD1 aligns across 8 bases. Germline assignment: CDR1 SEHNR and CDR2 FQNEAQ (reference sequence). The CDR3 contains 14 residues. V trimming: 5 bases; J trimming: 7 bases; junction bases outside the gene matches: 6. The DNA for the CDR3 is TGTGCCAGCAGCATCGGACAGGGAGGTGAAAAACTGTTTTTT. Its protein product is CASSIGQGGEKLFF.

This clonotype was counted only a few times. This chain joins TRBV15 and TRBJ1-5, with TRBD1 matching 9 bases. This CDR3 is 15 amino acids long. Germline lookup yields CDR1 LNHNV and CDR2 YYDKDF (reference sequence). The J segment lost 6 bases and the V segment lost 4 bases, leaving 7 bases of the junction unmatched. The CDR3 sequence: CATSIRDRDFQPQHF. CDR3 DNA: TGTGCCACCAGCATCCGGGACAGGGATTTTCAGCCCCAGCATTTT.

In this sample, this clonotype turned up many times. This chain connects TRBV27 to TRBJ1-1, with 8 bases that match TRBD1. After removal of 0 bases from V and 5 bases from J, the junction contained 5 bases not matched to a gene. Germline V gene lookup returns CDR1 MNHEY and CDR2 SMNVEV (reference sequence). This CDR3 is built from 15 residues. The CDR3 is CASSLSPGGLTEAFF. The CDR3 bases are TGTGCCAGCAGTTTATCTCCAGGGGGCCTTACTGAAGCTTTCTTT.

This clonotype showed up many times. The chain combines TRBV3-1 with TRBJ1-1, with D perhaps matching TRBD1 (6 bases). The CDR3 extends over 15 amino acids. Between the trimmed V and J ends, which lost 1 base and 0 bases, there was a span of 9 bases. Germline values: CDR1 LGHDT, CDR2 YNNKEL (reference sequence). The CDR3 coding sequence is TGTGCCAGCAGCCAAGGGGGGGGCCTGAACACTGAAGCTTTCTTT. It yields the protein CASSQGGGLNTEAFF. Supplemented by reference TRBV3-1 and TRBJ1-1, the full variable domain reads DTAVSQTPKYLVTQMGNDKSIKCEQNLGHDTMYWYKQDSKKFLKIMFSYNNKELIINETVPNRFSPKSPDKAHLNLHINSLELGDSAVYFCASSQGGGLNTEAFFGQGTRLTVV.

This clonotype was observed a few times. The genes are TRBV7-9 and TRBJ2-5; TRBD2 is a possible D gene (5 bases). CDR3 length equals 15 residues. In germline, CDR1 is SEHNR, CDR2 FQNEAQ (reference sequence). V lost 4 bases and J lost 5, with 17 bases in between. The CDR3 sequence is CASSSMGLEGETQYF. The CDR3, as DNA: TGTGCCAGCAGCTCGATGGGTCTAGAGGGTGAGACCCAGTACTTC.

This clonotype showed up many times. This sequence joins TRBV6-1 and TRBJ1-6; weak D call: TRBD1 (6 bases). Trimming took off 0 bases at V and 10 bases at J, with 13 bases between the two ends. The V gene's germline CDR1 is MNHNS and CDR2 SASEGT. There are 15 residues in the CDR3. The CDR3 DNA follows: TGTGCCAGCAGTGAAGCGCGGGGGCGCGCGTCACCCCTCCACTTT. Translating it yields CASSEARGRASPLHF.

This clonotype was detected ten times or more. This CDR3 is CASSSDRAGSPLHF. CDR3 nucleotide sequence: TGTGCCAGCAGCTCCGACAGGGCTGGTTCACCCCTCCACTTT. This chain links TRBV11-2 with TRBJ1-6, with 7 bases matching TRBD1. The J segment lost 9 bases and the V segment lost 4 bases, leaving 6 bases of the junction unmatched. Germline V gene data show CDR1 as SGHAT and CDR2 as FQNNGV. This CDR3 spans 14 amino acids.

This clonotype was counted a few times. The rearrangement uses TRBV29-1 and TRBJ2-3; the D gene is possibly TRBD2 (7 bases). The CDR3 has 15 amino acids. Germline V gene sequence: CDR1 SQVTM, CDR2 ANQGSEA. Trimming cost V 7 bases and J 2 bases, with 19 bases left between them. The CDR3 is CSGGGGGAFTDTQYF. Here the CDR3 DNA reads TGCAGCGGTGGGGGGGGGGGGGCCTTCACAGATACGCAGTATTTT.